The 13 T cell receptor beta chains below were found in one sample sequenced in a study of blood T cell repertoires in COVID-19. Some clones are missing from TCRdb's copy, which holds only in-frame ones; the method was immunoSEQ multiplex PCR. The table shows under 200,000 clones, with 80% occurring only once. Input material: peripheral blood. The receptors derive from a man in his 70s with active or convalescent COVID-19.

The chain employs TRBV5-1 and TRBJ1-3, with TRBD1 matching 8 bases. Trimming at V came to 3 bases and at J to 2 bases, leaving 4 bases not matched to a gene. In germline, CDR1 is SGHRS, CDR2 YFSETQ. The CDR3 has 15 residues. The CDR3 nucleotides are TGCGCCAGCAGCTCCCAGACAGGGGCTGGAAACACCATATATTTT. Protein product: CASSSQTGAGNTIYF.

CDR3 loop: CASSVAGASGNTIYF. CDR3 bases: TGTGCCAGCAGCGTAGCTGGGGCAAGTGGAAACACCATATATTTT. The rearrangement links TRBV9 to TRBJ1-3; a weak D match, TRBD1 (5 bases). The CDR3 consists of 15 residues. Germline lookup yields CDR1 SGDLS and CDR2 YYNGEE. V shed 0 bases and J shed 3 bases, with 10 bases lying between them.

The V call is TRBV7-2, the J call TRBJ2-6, with a weak D call TRBD2 (5 bases). The CDR3 is made up of 15 amino acids. The V and J ends lost 5 bases and 4 bases respectively, with 12 bases between them. The germline gives CDR1 SGHTA, CDR2 FQGNSA. The CDR3 sequence: CASSPLWEGANVLTF. The CDR3 region has the DNA TGTGCCAGCAGCCCTCTTTGGGAGGGGGCCAACGTCCTGACTTTC.

The chain has TRBV7-3 and TRBJ2-3; 12 nucleotides align to TRBD2. V lost 5 bases, J lost 2 bases, and 5 bases stayed unmatched. The germline CDR1 and CDR2 sequences are SGHTA and FQGTGA. The CDR3 is 16 amino acids. The CDR3 loop reads CASSLGTSGFTDTQYF. The DNA for the CDR3 is TGTGCCAGCAGCCTCGGGACTAGCGGGTTCACAGATACGCAGTATTTT.

The CDR3 DNA reads as TGCGCCAGCAGTGAGTCGGGGGGACAGAACCAAGAGACCCAGTACTTC. It codes for CASSESGGQNQETQYF. V usage is TRBV10-1 and J usage is TRBJ2-5; possible D gene TRBD1, 7 bases. The ends were cut back, 0 bases at V and 0 bases at J, with 11 bases in the middle. CDR1 and CDR2 (germline): WNHNN, SYGVQD (reference sequence). CDR3 length equals 16 residues.

The chain uses TRBV4-1 and TRBJ1-2, with D maybe TRBD1 (6 bases). Germline V gene data show CDR1 as MGHRA and CDR2 as YSYEKL. Between the trimmed V and J ends, which lost 4 bases and 3 bases, there was a span of 18 bases. The CDR3 is made up of 16 amino acids. In DNA form, the CDR3 reads TGCGCCAGCAGCCCGGCCTTCGGACAGACGTACTATGGCTACACCTTC. Encoded protein: CASSPAFGQTYYGYTF.

The V gene is TRBV7-8, the J gene TRBJ1-3, with 7 nucleotides matching TRBD1. There are 16 residues in the CDR3. Germline values: CDR1 SGHVS, CDR2 FQNEAQ. Losses at the gene ends were 5 bases for V and 4 bases for J; bases not matched to a gene: 11. CDR3 nucleotide sequence: TGTGCCAGCAGCCCCCAGGGACAGCAGTTAGGAAACACCATATATTTT. Its translation is CASSPQGQQLGNTIYF. Filled out from reference TRBV7-8 and TRBJ1-3, the complete variable domain reads GAGVSQSPRYKVAKRGQDVALRCDPISGHVSLFWYQQALGQGPEFLTYFQNEAQLDKSGLPSDRFFAERPEGSVSTLKIQRTQQEDSAVYLCASSPQGQQLGNTIYFGEGSWLTVV.

This clone turned up a few times. The chain couples TRBV15 to TRBJ2-1, with D tentatively TRBD2 (6 bases). With 3 bases removed from V and 0 bases from J, the gap between germline ends came to 9 bases. The germline CDR1 and CDR2 sequences are LNHNV and YYDKDF (reference sequence). This CDR3 has 15 residues. CDR3: CATSRTSSSYNEQFF. The CDR3 DNA is TGTGCCACCAGCAGGACTAGTAGCTCCTACAATGAGCAGTTCTTC. Using reference TRBV15 and TRBJ2-1 for the parts outside the CDR3, the full variable domain is DAMVIQNPRYQVTQFGKPVTLSCSQTLNHNVMYWYQQKSSQAPKLLFHYYDKDFNNEADTPDNFQSRRPNTSFCFLDIRSPGLGDTAMYLCATSRTSSSYNEQFFGPGTRLTVL.

The genes are TRBV30 and TRBJ2-1; 8 bases fit TRBD1. The CDR3 is made up of 13 amino acids. Germline CDR1 GTSNPN, CDR2 SVGIG (reference sequence). The V segment lost 3 bases and the J segment 3 bases; nucleotides outside the gene matches: 1. The CDR3, as DNA: TGTGCCTGGAGCGGACAGGGCTACAATGAGCAGTTCTTC. Its translation is CAWSGQGYNEQFF.

The chain combines TRBV3-1 (or the pseudogene TRBV3-2) with TRBJ2-3; 9 bases align to TRBD2. The CDR3 is 15 amino acids. The V gene end was trimmed by 0 bases and the J gene end by 5 bases; junction bases not matched to a gene: 3. Germline-derived CDR1 and CDR2 are LGHDT and YNNKEL (reference sequence). The CDR3 reads CASSQDSGSVDTQYF. CDR3 bases: TGTGCCAGCAGCCAAGATAGCGGGAGTGTAGATACGCAGTATTTT.

About this clone: Given the absence of the conserved phenylalanine or tryptophan at the CDR3 end, a read error is likely. The limits of the CDR3 on the DNA are not certain, so only TCRdb's listed CDR3 is given. The V gene is TRBV7-8, the J gene TRBJ2-3; the table's D call, TRBD2, was not checked against the DNA. The CDR3 comprises 13 residues, both ends counted. Germline V gene data show CDR1 as SGHVS and CDR2 as FQNEAQ. The CDR3: CASSSRWEDPNYS.

This clone showed up just a few times. The rearrangement joins TRBV4-1 to TRBJ1-2, with D perhaps matching TRBD1 (5 bases). Trimming shortened V by 2 bases and J by 4 bases, and 14 bases separated the two germline ends. CDR3 length: 15 amino acids. Germline CDR1 MGHRA, CDR2 YSYEKL. The CDR3 DNA is TGCGCCAGCAGCCAACTAGGGAGGGACCCCTATGGCTACACCTTC. This codes for CASSQLGRDPYGYTF.

This clone appeared once. This chain connects TRBV4-1 to TRBJ2-2, with 8 nucleotides matching TRBD1. With 1 base clipped from V and 0 bases from J, the junction kept 4 bases outside the gene matches. Germline CDR1 and CDR2: MGHRA and YSYEKL. The length of the CDR3 is 17 residues. For the CDR3, the DNA is TGCGCCAGCAGCCAAGGGGACAGGAACGCGAACACCGGGGAGCTGTTTTTT. This encodes CASSQGDRNANTGELFF.